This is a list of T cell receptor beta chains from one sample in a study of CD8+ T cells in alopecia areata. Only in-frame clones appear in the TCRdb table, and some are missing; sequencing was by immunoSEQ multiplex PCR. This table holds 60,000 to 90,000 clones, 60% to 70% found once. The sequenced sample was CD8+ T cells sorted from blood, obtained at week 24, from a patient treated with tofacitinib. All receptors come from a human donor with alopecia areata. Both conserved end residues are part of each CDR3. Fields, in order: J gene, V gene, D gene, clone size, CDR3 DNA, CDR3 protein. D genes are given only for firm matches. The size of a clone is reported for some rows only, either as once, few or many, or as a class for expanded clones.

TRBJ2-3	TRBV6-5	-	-	TGTGCCAGCAGTTACTCGGGCCTTCGCGGGACAGATACGCAGTATTTT	CASSYSGLRGTDTQYF
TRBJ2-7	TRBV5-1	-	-	TGCGCCAGCAGATCAGCCAGCTCCTACGAGCAGTACTTC	CASRSASSYEQYF
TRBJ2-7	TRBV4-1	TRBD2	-	TGCGCCAGCAGCCCCCGTAGCGGGAGCCCCCCCTACGAGCAGTACTTC	CASSPRSGSPPYEQYF
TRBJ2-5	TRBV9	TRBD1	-	TGTGCCAGGCGGGGACAGGGGCGCCAAGAGACCCAGTACTTC	CARRGQGRQETQYF
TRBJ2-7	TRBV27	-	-	TGTGCCAGCAGCCACCGGGACTCGATCTCCTACGAGCAGTACTTC	CASSHRDSISYEQYF
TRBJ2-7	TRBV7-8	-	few	TGTGCCAGCAGTGAGGGAAGCGCCTACGAGCAGTACTTC	CASSEGSAYEQYF
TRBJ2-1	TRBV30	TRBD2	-	TGTGCCTGGAGTGCGGCTAGCGGGAGCAATGAGCAGTTCTTC	CAWSAASGSNEQFF
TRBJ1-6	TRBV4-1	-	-	TGCGCCAGCAGCCCGACTGCGACCTATAATTCACCCCTCCACTTT	CASSPTATYNSPLHF
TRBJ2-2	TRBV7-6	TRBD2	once	TGTGCCAGCAGCTTAGAGCGGGAGTGGGGGGAGCTGTTTTTT	CASSLEREWGELFF
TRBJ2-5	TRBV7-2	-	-	TGTGCCAGCAGCCCGGGGTGGGAAGAGACCCAGTACTTC	CASSPGWEETQYF
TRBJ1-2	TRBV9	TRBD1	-	TGTGCCAGCGATGGAGGGACAGCCTATGGCTACACCTTC	CASDGGTAYGYTF
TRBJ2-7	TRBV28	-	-	TGTGCCAGCAACTGGGACGCCAACTCCTACGAGCAGTACTTC	CASNWDANSYEQYF
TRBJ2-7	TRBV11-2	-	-	TGTGCCAGCAGCTTAGGTACTAGCTGGGAGCAGTACTTC	CASSLGTSWEQYF
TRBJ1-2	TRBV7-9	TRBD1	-	TGTGCCAGCAGCTTAGGAGGACAGGGGTATGGCTACACCTTC	CASSLGGQGYGYTF
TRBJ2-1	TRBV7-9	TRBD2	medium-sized	TGTGCCAGCAGAGAGGAACTAGCGGGGGGTTCCTACAATGAGCAGTTCTTC	CASREELAGGSYNEQFF
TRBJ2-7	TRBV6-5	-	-	TGTGCCAGCAGTTCTCGACAAGCCTCCTACGAGCAGTACTTC	CASSSRQASYEQYF
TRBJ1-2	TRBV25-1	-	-	TGTGCCAGCACCAAGACAGGACTCTATGGCTACACCTTC	CASTKTGLYGYTF
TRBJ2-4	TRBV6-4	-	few	TGTGCCAGCAGGCCGGGATCCAAAAACATTCAGTACTTC	CASRPGSKNIQYF
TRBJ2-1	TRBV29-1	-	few	TGCAGCGTTGGTGGGATCTACAATGAGCAGTTCTTC	CSVGGIYNEQFF
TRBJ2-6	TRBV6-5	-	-	TGTGCCAGCAGTCCGTCACATTCTGGGGCCAACGTCCTGACTTTC	CASSPSHSGANVLTF